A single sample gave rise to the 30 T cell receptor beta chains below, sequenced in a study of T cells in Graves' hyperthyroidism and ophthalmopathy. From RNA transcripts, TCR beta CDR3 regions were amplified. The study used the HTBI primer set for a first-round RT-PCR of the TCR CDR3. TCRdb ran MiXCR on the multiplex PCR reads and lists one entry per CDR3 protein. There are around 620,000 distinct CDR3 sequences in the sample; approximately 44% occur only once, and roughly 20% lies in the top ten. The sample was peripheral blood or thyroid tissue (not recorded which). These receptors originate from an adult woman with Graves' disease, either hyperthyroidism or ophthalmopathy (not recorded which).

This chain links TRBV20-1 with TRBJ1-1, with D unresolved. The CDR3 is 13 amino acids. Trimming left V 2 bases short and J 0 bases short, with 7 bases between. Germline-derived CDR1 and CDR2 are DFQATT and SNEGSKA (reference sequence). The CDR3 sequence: CSARYRVNTEAFF. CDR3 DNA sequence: TGCAGTGCTAGATATCGGGTGAACACTGAAGCTTTCTTT.

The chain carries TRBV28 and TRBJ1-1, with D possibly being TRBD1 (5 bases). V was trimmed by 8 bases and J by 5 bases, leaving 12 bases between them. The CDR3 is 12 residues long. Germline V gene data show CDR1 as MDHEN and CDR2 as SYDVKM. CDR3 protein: CASVRGWTEAFF. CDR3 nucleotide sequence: TGTGCCAGCGTTCGGGGCTGGACTGAAGCTTTCTTT.

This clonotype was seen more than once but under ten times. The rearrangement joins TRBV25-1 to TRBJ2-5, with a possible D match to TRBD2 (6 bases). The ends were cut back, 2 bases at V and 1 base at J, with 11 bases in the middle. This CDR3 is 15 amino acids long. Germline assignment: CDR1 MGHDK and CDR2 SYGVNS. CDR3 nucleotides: TGTGCCAGCAGTGAAGGGTTAGCGGCCCAAGAGACCCAGTACTTC. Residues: CASSEGLAAQETQYF.

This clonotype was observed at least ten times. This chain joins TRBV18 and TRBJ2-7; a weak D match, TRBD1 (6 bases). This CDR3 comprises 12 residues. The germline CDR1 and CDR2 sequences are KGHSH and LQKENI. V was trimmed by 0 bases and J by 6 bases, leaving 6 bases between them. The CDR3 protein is CASSPPGAEQYF. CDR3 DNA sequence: TGTGCCAGCTCACCACCGGGGGCCGAGCAGTACTTC.

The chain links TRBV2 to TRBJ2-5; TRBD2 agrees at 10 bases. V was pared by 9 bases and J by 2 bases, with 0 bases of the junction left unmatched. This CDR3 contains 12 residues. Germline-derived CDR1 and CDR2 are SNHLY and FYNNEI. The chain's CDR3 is CARLAGQETQYF. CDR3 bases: TGTGCCAGACTAGCGGGGCAAGAGACCCAGTACTTC.

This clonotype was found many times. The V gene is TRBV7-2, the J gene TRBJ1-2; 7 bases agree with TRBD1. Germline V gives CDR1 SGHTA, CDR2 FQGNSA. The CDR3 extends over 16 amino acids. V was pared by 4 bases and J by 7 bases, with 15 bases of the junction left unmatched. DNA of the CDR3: TGTGCCAGCAGCTCCCCCCGGAGGGGGCGCGATTCTGGCTACACCTTC. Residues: CASSSPRRGRDSGYTF. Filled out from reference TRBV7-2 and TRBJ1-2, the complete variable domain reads GAGVSQSPSNKVTEKGKDVELRCDPISGHTALYWYRQSLGQGLEFLIYFQGNSAPDKSGLPSDRFSAERTGGSVSTLTIQRTQQEDSAVYLCASSSPRRGRDSGYTFGSGTRLTVV.

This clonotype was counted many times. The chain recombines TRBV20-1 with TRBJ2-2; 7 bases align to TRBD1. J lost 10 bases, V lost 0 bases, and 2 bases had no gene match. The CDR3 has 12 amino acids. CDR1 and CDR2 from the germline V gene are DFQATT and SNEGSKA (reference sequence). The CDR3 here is CSARDQGEELFF. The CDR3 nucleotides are TGCAGTGCTAGAGATCAGGGGGAGGAGCTGTTTTTT.

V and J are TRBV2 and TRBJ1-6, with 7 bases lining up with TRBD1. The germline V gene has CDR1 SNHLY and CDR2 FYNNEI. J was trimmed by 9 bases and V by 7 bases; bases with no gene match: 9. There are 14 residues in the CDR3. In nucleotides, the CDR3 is TGTGCCAGCAAGATCGGGACAGTTACTTCACCCCTCCACTTT. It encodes CASKIGTVTSPLHF.

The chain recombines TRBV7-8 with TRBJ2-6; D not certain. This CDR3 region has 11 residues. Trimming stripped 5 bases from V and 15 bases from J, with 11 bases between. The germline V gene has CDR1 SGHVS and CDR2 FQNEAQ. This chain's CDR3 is CASSPPSALTF. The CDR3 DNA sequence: TGTGCCAGCAGCCCGCCGAGCGCCCTGACTTTC.

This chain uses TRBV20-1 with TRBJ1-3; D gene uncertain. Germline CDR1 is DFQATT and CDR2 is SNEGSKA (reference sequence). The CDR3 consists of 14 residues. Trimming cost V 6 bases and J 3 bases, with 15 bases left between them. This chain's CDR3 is CSASALGSGNTIYF. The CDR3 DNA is TGCAGTGCCAGTGCTCTGGGGAGTGGAAACACCATATATTTT.

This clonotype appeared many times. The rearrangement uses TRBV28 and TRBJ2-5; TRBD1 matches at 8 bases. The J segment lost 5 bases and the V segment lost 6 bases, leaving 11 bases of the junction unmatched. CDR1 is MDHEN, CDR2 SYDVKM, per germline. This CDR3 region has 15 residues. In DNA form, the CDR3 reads TGTGCCAGCAGATCAGAAGGACAGGGAAGGGAGACCCAGTACTTC. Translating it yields CASRSEGQGRETQYF. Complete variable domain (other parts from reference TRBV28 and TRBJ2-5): DVKVTQSSRYLVKRTGEKVFLECVQDMDHENMFWYRQDPGLGLRLIYFSYDVKMKEKGDIPEGYSVSREKKERFSLILESASTNQTSMYLCASRSEGQGRETQYFGPGTRLLVL.

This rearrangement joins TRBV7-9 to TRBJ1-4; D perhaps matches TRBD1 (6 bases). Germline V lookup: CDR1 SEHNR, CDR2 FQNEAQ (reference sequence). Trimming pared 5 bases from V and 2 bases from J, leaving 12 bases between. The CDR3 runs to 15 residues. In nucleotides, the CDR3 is TGTGCCAGCAGCCCACAGGGTTCGACTAATGAAAAACTGTTTTTT. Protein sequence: CASSPQGSTNEKLFF.

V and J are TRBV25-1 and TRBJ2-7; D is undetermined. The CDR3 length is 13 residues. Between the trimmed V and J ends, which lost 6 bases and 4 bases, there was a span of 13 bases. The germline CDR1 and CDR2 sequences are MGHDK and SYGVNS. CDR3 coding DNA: TGTGCCAGCAGCCAAGATCGTCTTTACGAGCAGTACTTC. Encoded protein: CASSQDRLYEQYF.

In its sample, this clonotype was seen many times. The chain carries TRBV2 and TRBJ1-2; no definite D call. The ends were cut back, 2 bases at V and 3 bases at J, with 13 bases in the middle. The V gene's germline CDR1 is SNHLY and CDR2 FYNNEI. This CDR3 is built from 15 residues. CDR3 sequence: CASSERGGSDYGYTF. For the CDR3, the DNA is TGTGCCAGCAGTGAACGCGGAGGGTCCGACTATGGCTACACCTTC.

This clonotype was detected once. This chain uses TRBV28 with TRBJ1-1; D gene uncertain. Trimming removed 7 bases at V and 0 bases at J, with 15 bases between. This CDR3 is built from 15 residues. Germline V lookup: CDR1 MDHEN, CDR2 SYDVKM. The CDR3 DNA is TGTGCCAGCACCAGGACTTTTATGATGAACACTGAAGCTTTCTTT. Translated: CASTRTFMMNTEAFF.

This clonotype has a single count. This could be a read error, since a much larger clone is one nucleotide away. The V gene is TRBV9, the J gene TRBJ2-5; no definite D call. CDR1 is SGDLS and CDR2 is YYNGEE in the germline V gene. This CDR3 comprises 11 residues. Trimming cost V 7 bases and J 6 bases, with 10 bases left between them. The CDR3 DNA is TGTGCCAGCCGCAGTCCGAAGACCCAGTACTTC. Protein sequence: CASRSPKTQYF.

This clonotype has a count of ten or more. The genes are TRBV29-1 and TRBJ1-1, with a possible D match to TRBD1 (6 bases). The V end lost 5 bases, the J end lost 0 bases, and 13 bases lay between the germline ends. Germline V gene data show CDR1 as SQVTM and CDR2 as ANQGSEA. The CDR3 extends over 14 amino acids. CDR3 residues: CSVLQTGLNTEAFF. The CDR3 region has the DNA TGCAGCGTTCTCCAGACAGGACTGAACACTGAAGCTTTCTTT. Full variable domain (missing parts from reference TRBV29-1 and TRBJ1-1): SAVISQKPSRDICQRGTSLTIQCQVDSQVTMMFWYRQQPGQSLTLIATANQGSEATYESGFVIDKFPISRPNLTFSTLTVSNMSPEDSSIYLCSVLQTGLNTEAFFGQGTRLTVV.

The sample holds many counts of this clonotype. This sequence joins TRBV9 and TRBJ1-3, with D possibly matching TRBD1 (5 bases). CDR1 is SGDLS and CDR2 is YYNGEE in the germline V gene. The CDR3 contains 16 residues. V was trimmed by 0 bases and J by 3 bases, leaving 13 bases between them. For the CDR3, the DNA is TGTGCCAGCAGCGTAGGTGGGGGTTTCGTTGGAAACACCATATATTTT. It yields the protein CASSVGGGFVGNTIYF. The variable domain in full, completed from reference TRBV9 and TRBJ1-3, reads DSGVTQTPKHLITATGQRVTLRCSPRSGDLSVYWYQQSLDQGLQFLIQYYNGEERAKGNILERFSAQQFPDLHSELNLSSLELGDSALYFCASSVGGGFVGNTIYFGEGSWLTVV.

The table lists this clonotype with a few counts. CDR3 nucleotides: TGTGCCAGCAGTTTGGGATCCACAGGGACTGAAGCTTTCTTT. Encoded protein: CASSLGSTGTEAFF. This chain connects TRBV7-9 to TRBJ1-1; tentatively, D is TRBD1 (6 bases). CDR1 SEHNR and CDR2 FQNEAQ come from the germline V gene (reference sequence). Trimming shortened V by 6 bases and J by 5 bases, and 16 bases separated the two germline ends. The CDR3 has 14 residues.

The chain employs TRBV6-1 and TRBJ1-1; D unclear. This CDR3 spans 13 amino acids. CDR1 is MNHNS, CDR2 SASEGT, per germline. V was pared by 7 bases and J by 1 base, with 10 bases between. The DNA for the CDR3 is TGTGCCAGCACTCCGACTGAGAACACTGAAGCTTTCTTT. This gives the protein CASTPTENTEAFF.

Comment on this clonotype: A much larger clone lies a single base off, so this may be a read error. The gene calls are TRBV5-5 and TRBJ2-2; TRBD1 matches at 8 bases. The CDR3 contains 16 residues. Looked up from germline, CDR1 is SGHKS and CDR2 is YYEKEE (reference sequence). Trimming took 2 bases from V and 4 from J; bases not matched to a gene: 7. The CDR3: CASSFLQGASTGELFF. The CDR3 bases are TGTGCCAGCAGCTTCCTCCAGGGGGCTTCCACCGGGGAGCTGTTTTTT.

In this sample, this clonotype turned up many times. The CDR3: CASSTQILPEAFF. CDR3 nucleotide sequence: TGTGCCAGCAGCACACAAATCCTTCCTGAAGCTTTCTTT. This sequence joins TRBV7-9 and TRBJ1-1; D is uncertain. The CDR3 runs to 13 residues. V lost 5 bases to trimming and J lost 6 bases, with 13 bases between them. Germline V gives CDR1 SEHNR, CDR2 FQNEAQ (reference sequence).

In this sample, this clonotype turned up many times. DNA for the CDR3: TGTGCCAGCAGTGAGGACAGGGCTATCAGGGAGACCCAGTACTTC. Translating gives CASSEDRAIRETQYF. This rearrangement joins TRBV2 to TRBJ2-5; 8 bases align to TRBD1. The CDR3 loop spans 15 amino acids. Germline V CDR1 and CDR2: SNHLY, FYNNEI. V was clipped by 3 bases and J by 5 bases; unmatched bases: 8.

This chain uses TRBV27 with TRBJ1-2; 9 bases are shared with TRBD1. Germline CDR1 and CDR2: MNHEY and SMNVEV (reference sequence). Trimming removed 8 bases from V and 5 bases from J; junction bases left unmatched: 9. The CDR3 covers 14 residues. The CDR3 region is CASGPRGQGYGYTF. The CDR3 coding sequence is TGTGCCAGCGGTCCGCGAGGACAGGGGTATGGCTACACCTTC.

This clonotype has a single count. The CDR3 DNA sequence: TGCGCCAGCAGCTTGGGGATTGACAGGGGGCTTGGCTATGGCTACACCTTC. This sequence encodes CASSLGIDRGLGYGYTF. The V and J genes are TRBV5-1 and TRBJ1-2; 10 bases map to TRBD1. Trimming removed 0 bases from V and 4 bases from J; junction bases left unmatched: 9. Germline CDR1 reads SGHRS; CDR2 reads YFSETQ. The CDR3 totals 17 residues. Based on the CDR3 plus reference TRBV5-1 and TRBJ1-2, the full variable domain is KAGVTQTPRYLIKTRGQQVTLSCSPISGHRSVSWYQQTPGQGLQFLFEYFSETQRNKGNFPGRFSGRQFSNSRSEMNVSTLELGDSALYLCASSLGIDRGLGYGYTFGSGTRLTVV.

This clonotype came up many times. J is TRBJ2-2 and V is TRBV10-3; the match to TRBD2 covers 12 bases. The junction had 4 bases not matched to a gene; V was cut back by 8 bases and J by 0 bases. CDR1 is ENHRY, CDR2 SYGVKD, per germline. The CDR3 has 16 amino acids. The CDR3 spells CAISGTSGSNTGELFF. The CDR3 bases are TGTGCCATCTCAGGGACTAGCGGGTCGAACACCGGGGAGCTGTTTTTT.

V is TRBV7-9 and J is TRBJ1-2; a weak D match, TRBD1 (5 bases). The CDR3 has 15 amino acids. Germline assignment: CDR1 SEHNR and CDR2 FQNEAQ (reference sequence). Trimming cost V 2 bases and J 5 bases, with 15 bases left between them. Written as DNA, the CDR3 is TGTGCCAGCAGCTTATTGGGGCGGATTGGTTATGGCTACACCTTC. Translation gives CASSLLGRIGYGYTF.

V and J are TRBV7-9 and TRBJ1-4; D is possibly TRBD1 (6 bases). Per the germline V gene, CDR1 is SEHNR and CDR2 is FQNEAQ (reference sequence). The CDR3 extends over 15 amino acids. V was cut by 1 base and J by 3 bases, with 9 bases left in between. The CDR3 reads CASSLGQDPNEKLFF. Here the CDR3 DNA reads TGTGCCAGCAGCTTAGGACAGGACCCTAATGAAAAACTGTTTTTT.

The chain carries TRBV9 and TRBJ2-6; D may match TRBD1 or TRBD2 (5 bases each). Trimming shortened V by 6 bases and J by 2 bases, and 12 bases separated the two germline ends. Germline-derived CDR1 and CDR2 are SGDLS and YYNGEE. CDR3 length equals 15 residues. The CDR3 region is CASTRRGAGANVLTF. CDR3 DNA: TGTGCCAGCACCCGTAGGGGAGCTGGGGCCAACGTCCTGACTTTC.

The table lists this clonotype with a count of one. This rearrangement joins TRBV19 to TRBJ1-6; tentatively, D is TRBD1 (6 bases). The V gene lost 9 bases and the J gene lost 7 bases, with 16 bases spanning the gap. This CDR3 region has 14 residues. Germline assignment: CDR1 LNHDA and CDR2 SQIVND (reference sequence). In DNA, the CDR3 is TGTGCCAGCAGGGGACCACAGACCAATTCACCCCTCCACTTT. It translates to CASRGPQTNSPLHF.